This entry describes one TCR beta chain. This sample stems from a study of blood T cell repertoires in COVID-19. The overall study: Acute and convalescent COVID-19 samples came from the United States, Italy and Spain. PBMCs, B-cell-depleted T cells, or T cells provided the cDNA or gDNA that made up the material.

Under the authors' procedure: Reference gene primer amplification in the assay estimated nucleated cell counts. Here immunoSEQ multiplex PCR was the method, and the copy in TCRdb shows in-frame clones only, minus some. V and J calls and clone size are as listed in that table; D and trimming were resolved from the DNA. The table includes some 220,000 clones, around 80% detected once. This CDR3 contains 15 residues. Trimming cost V 2 bases and J 4 bases, with 15 bases left between them. CDR1 and CDR2 from the germline V gene are SGHNT and YYREEE (reference sequence). The receptor was isolated from a man aged 45-65 years with active or convalescent COVID-19. The rearrangement joins TRBV5-4 to TRBJ1-2; maybe TRBD1 (6 bases). Sequenced sample: peripheral blood. CDR3 sequence (DNA): TGTGCCAGCAGCTTATCGGCCGGGACATCCTATGGCTACACCTTC. It encodes CASSLSAGTSYGYTF.